Shown below are 15 T cell receptor beta chains from a single sample sequenced in a study of beta chain features in type 1 diabetes. Study outcomes and limitations: Type 1 diabetes patients had TCRB CDR3s that were shorter (moderately but significantly so) in all four CD4+ subsets.

As every portion of the isolated RNA was reverse transcribed, the sequencing read expressed TCRB transcripts. Produced via immunoSEQ multiplex PCR; TCRdb's table is partial and in-frame only. The sample yields 600,000 to 700,000 clones, around an eighth seen once. Their target antigens are unknown. Specimen: naive CD4+ T cells from blood. Receptor source: a young man with type 1 diabetes.

This clone was seen a few times. The J gene is TRBJ2-3, the V gene TRBV6-5, with 7 nucleotides matching TRBD1. CDR1 is MNHEY, CDR2 SVGAGI, per germline. With 4 bases clipped from V and 3 bases from J, the junction kept 4 bases outside the gene matches. This CDR3 is built from 14 residues. The CDR3 DNA reads as TGTGCCAGCAGTTTCGACAGGGATACAGATACGCAGTATTTT. This gives the protein CASSFDRDTDTQYF.

This clone was counted between two and nine times. Other nucleotide sequences in the sample specify the same CDR3. The J gene is TRBJ2-7, the V gene TRBV6-5, with D unresolved. The ends were cut back, 0 bases at V and 2 bases at J, with 11 bases in the middle. Germline lookup yields CDR1 MNHEY and CDR2 SVGAGI. This CDR3 spans 15 amino acids. The CDR3 DNA reads as TGTGCCAGCAGTTACTCGTCTAGGGCTGCCTACGAGCAGTACTTC. The encoded protein is CASSYSSRAAYEQYF.

This clone has only one observation. The chain combines TRBV6-4 with TRBJ2-2, with D unclear. With 0 bases removed from V and 1 base from J, the gap between germline ends came to 3 bases. Germline CDR1 is MRHNA and CDR2 is SNTAGT. CDR3 size: 14 residues. Here the CDR3 reads CASSDSGNTGELFF. The CDR3 DNA follows: TGTGCCAGCAGTGACTCCGGGAACACCGGGGAGCTGTTTTTT.

The V and J genes are TRBV5-1 and TRBJ2-7; the match to TRBD1 covers 11 bases. CDR1 is SGHRS and CDR2 is YFSETQ in the germline V gene. V lost 4 bases, J lost 4 bases, and 10 bases stayed unmatched. The CDR3 extends over 16 amino acids. CDR3 loop: CASSETRDRGMYEQYF. CDR3 sequence (DNA): TGCGCCAGCAGCGAAACCCGGGACAGGGGGATGTACGAGCAGTACTTC.

This clone was recorded a few times. The rearrangement joins TRBV5-1 to TRBJ1-1, with TRBD1 matching 7 bases. The CDR3 loop spans 14 amino acids. V dropped 4 bases and J dropped 2; count of bases not matched to a gene: 5. Per the germline V gene, CDR1 is SGHRS and CDR2 is YFSETQ. The CDR3 coding sequence is TGCGCCAGCAGCAAGACAGGGACAAACACTGAAGCTTTCTTT. This sequence encodes CASSKTGTNTEAFF.

The chain recombines TRBV18 with TRBJ1-2; TRBD1 agrees at 8 bases. V was pared by 4 bases and J by 3 bases, with 10 bases of the junction left unmatched. In germline, CDR1 is KGHSH, CDR2 LQKENI. This CDR3 is built from 16 residues. For the CDR3, the DNA is TGTGCCAGCTCACGGTCCGGACAGGGCCTTGACTATGGCTACACCTTC. It encodes CASSRSGQGLDYGYTF.

The chain is built from TRBV5-1 and TRBJ2-7, with TRBD1 matching over 9 bases. The germline gives CDR1 SGHRS, CDR2 YFSETQ. After removal of 7 bases from V and 3 bases from J, the junction contained 8 bases not matched to a gene. The CDR3 runs 14 residues. The CDR3 region has the DNA TGCGCCAGCGATACAGGGACAGGGAACTACGAGCAGTACTTC. Translating it yields CASDTGTGNYEQYF.

In DNA, the CDR3 is TGTGCCAGCAGCCGAGGGACGGGAGAAGCTTTCTTT. Its translation is CASSRGTGEAFF. V is TRBV11-2 and J is TRBJ1-1, with a weak D call TRBD1 (5 bases). The CDR3 consists of 12 residues. With 5 bases removed from V and 8 bases from J, the gap between germline ends came to 12 bases. Per germline, CDR1 SGHAT and CDR2 FQNNGV.

Only a few counts were recorded for this clone. The chain couples TRBV2 to TRBJ1-5, with D perhaps matching TRBD1 (6 bases). The CDR3 is 20 amino acids. V was trimmed by 0 bases and J by 0 bases, leaving 21 bases between them. The V gene's germline CDR1 is SNHLY and CDR2 FYNNEI. The CDR3 nucleotides are TGTGCCAGCAGTGAAGCGCGGGGGCCCGGGGTGGGGTATAGCAATCAGCCCCAGCATTTT. As protein: CASSEARGPGVGYSNQPQHF.

The CDR3 nucleotides are TGCGCCAGCAGTGAACGGGGGGCAGATACGCAGTATTTT. This translates into CASSERGADTQYF. The V gene is TRBV10-1, the J gene TRBJ2-3; 7 bases align to TRBD2. The germline V gene has CDR1 WNHNN and CDR2 SYGVQD (reference sequence). This CDR3 is built from 13 residues. V was clipped by 3 bases and J by 4 bases; unmatched bases: 1.

This clone was recorded once. The gene calls are TRBV12-5 and TRBJ2-1; 8 bases are a match to TRBD2. Trimming took 5 bases from V and 4 from J; bases not matched to a gene: 4. Per germline, CDR1 LGHNT and CDR2 FRNRAP. CDR3 length: 14 amino acids. The CDR3 region has the DNA TGTGCTAGTGGTCCGGGGGGGCAGTACAATGAGCAGTTCTTC. This codes for CASGPGGQYNEQFF.

The chain joins TRBV5-1 to TRBJ2-1, with TRBD2 identical over 9 bases. CDR1 is SGHRS and CDR2 is YFSETQ in the germline V gene. V shed 4 bases and J 8 bases; nucleotides not matched to a gene: 10. This CDR3 is built from 15 residues. The CDR3 is CASSPLGGGADEQFF. The CDR3 DNA sequence: TGCGCCAGCAGCCCGCTGGGCGGGGGGGCGGATGAGCAGTTCTTC.

This clone was seen a handful of times. The chain links TRBV7-9 to TRBJ1-4, with D tentatively TRBD1 (5 bases). The V end was cut by 3 bases, the J end by 5 bases, with 19 bases between. Germline lookup yields CDR1 SEHNR and CDR2 FQNEAQ (reference sequence). This CDR3 has 17 amino acids. CDR3 DNA: TGTGCCAGCAGCTTGATCCCCGCGGGACGGTCAAATGAAAAACTGTTTTTT. Translating gives CASSLIPAGRSNEKLFF.

Only a few counts were recorded for this clone. The CDR3 region has the DNA TGTGCCAGCAGCTTAGTTTCAGGGATCAATGAAAAACTGTTTTTT. Translation: CASSLVSGINEKLFF. The J gene is TRBJ1-4, the V gene TRBV7-2; tentatively, D is TRBD1 (5 bases). Germline V gives CDR1 SGHTA, CDR2 FQGNSA. The CDR3 has 15 residues. The V gene lost 1 base and the J gene lost 5 bases, with 11 bases spanning the gap. The variable domain in full, with the rest retrieved from reference TRBV7-2 and TRBJ1-4, is GAGVSQSPSNKVTEKGKDVELRCDPISGHTALYWYRQSLGQGLEFLIYFQGNSAPDKSGLPSDRFSAERTGGSVSTLTIQRTQQEDSAVYLCASSLVSGINEKLFFGSGTQLSVL.

CDR3 loop: CASSPRDSSYTF. For the CDR3, the DNA is TGCGCCAGCAGCCCCCGGGACAGCAGCTACACCTTC. V gene TRBV5-1 combines with J gene TRBJ1-2, with 7 bases identical to TRBD1. The germline CDR1 and CDR2 sequences are SGHRS and YFSETQ. This CDR3 region has 12 residues. V dropped 4 bases and J dropped 9; count of bases not matched to a gene: 6.